Here is one TCR beta chain with its context. This sample was included in a study of shared clonotypes between healthy human individuals. The naive CD8 fraction comprised CD45RO-negative cells positively selected for CCR7 and excluded terminally differentiated effector memory CD45RA+ cells. The data were produced by immunoSEQ multiplex PCR, yet TCRdb's version contains in-frame clones alone and is incomplete. Of about 2.2 million clones in the sample, 80% to 95% are singletons; the top ten hold approximately 1.6%. This CDR3 has 12 amino acids. Germline V gives CDR1 MNHNY, CDR2 SVGAGI (reference sequence). V was shortened by 2 bases and J by 11 bases, with 10 bases between the two germline ends.

The clonotype comes from a man younger than 35 in good health. Some clones in this sample may be carry-over from other donors' samples. The chain combines TRBV6-6 with TRBJ2-1, with D tentatively TRBD2 (5 bases). Sequencing was done on a sample of naive CD8+ T cells from PBMCs. This CDR3 reads CASSYVRGQQFF. Written as DNA, the CDR3 is TGTGCCAGCAGTTACGTACGGGGTCAGCAGTTCTTC.